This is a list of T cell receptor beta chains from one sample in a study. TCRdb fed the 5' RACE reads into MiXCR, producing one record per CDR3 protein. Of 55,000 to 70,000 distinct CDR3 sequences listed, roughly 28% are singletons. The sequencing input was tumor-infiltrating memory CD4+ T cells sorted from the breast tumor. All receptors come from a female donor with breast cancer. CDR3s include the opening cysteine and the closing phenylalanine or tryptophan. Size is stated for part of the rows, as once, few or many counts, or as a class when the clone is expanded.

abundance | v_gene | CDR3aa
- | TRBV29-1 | CSVRTSLNQPQHF
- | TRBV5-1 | CASKAGQGLQETQYF
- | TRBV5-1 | CAGSLVTGGSTNEKLFF
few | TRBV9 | CASSVGPASNQPQHF
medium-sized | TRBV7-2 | CASSSGQLNQPQHF
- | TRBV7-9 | CVSSFNGQGVDEQYF
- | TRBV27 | CASSFFQGPTDTQYF
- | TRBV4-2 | CASSTGSRDGHTF
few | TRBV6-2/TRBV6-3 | CASAPGKETQYF
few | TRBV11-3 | CASKQGAWNEQFF